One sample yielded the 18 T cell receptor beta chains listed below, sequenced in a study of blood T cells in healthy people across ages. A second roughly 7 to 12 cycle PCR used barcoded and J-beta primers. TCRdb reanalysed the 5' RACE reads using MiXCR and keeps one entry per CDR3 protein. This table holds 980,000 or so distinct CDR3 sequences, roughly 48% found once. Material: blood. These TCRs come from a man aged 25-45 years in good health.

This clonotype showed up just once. CDR3 in amino acids: CASSFAAGAVNEQFF. The CDR3 region has the DNA TGTGCCAGCAGTTTCGCGGCGGGGGCTGTCAATGAGCAGTTCTTC. The V and J genes are TRBV27 and TRBJ2-1; perhaps TRBD2 as D (7 bases). Trimming removed 3 bases from V and 6 bases from J, with 15 bases in between. Germline loops: CDR1 MNHEY, CDR2 SMNVEV (reference sequence). This CDR3 is 15 amino acids long.

The CDR3 DNA follows: TGTGCCAGCAGTGCCTCGCGGGCAGGCAGCTCTGGGGCCAACGTCCTGACTTTC. Translation gives CASSASRAGSSGANVLTF. The chain is built from TRBV6-1 and TRBJ2-6; D perhaps matches TRBD2 (5 bases). The germline V gene encodes CDR1 MNHNS and CDR2 SASEGT. The CDR3 is 18 residues long. Trimming took 4 bases from V and 0 from J, leaving 16 bases between them.

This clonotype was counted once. The CDR3 sequence is CASSLTAQESRAEAFF. CDR3 nucleotide sequence: TGTGCCAGCAGCTTGACGGCACAAGAATCGAGAGCTGAAGCTTTCTTT. The chain joins TRBV5-5 to TRBJ1-1; D uncertain. V was trimmed by 1 base and J by 6 bases, leaving 19 bases between them. This CDR3 has 16 residues. Looked up from germline, CDR1 is SGHKS and CDR2 is YYEKEE (reference sequence).

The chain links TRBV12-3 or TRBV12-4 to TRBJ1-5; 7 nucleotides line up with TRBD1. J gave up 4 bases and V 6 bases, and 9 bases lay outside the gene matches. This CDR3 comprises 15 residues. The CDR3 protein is CASSHRQGGNQPQHF. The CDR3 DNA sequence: TGTGCCAGCAGCCACAGACAGGGCGGGAATCAGCCCCAGCATTTT.

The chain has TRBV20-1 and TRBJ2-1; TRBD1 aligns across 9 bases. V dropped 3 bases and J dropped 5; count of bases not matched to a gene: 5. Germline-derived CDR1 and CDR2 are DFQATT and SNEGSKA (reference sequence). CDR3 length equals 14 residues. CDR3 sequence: CSASGDRVNNEQFF. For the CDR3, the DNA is TGCAGTGCTAGTGGGGACAGGGTGAACAATGAGCAGTTCTTC.

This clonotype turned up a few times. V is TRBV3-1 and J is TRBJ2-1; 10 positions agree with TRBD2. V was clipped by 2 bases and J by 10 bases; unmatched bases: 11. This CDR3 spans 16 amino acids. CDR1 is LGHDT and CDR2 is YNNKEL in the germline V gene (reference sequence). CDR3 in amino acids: CASSQPWTSGSQEQFF. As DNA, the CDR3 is TGTGCCAGCAGCCAACCCTGGACTAGCGGTAGCCAAGAGCAGTTCTTC.

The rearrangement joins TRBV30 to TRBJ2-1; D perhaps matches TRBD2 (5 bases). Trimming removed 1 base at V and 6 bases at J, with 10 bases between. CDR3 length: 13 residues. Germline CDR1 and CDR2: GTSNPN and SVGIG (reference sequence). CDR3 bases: TGTGCCTGGAGTGGCGGACTCGTCAATGAGCAGTTCTTC. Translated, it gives CAWSGGLVNEQFF.

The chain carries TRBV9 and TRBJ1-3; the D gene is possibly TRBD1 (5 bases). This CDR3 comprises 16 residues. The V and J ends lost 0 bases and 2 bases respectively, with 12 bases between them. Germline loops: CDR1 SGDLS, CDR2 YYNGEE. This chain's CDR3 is CASSVAEGGAGNTIYF. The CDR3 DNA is TGTGCCAGCAGCGTAGCTGAGGGAGGGGCTGGAAACACCATATATTTT.

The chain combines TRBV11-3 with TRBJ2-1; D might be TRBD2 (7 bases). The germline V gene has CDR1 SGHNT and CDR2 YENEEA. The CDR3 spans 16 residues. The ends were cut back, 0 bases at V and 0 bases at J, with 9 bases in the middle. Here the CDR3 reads CASSLDGGRSYNEQFF. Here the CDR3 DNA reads TGTGCCAGCAGCTTAGACGGGGGGCGCTCCTACAATGAGCAGTTCTTC.

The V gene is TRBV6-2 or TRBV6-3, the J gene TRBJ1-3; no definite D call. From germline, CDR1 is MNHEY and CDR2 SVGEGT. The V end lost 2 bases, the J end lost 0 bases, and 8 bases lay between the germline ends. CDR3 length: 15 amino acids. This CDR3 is CASSYRPGSGNTIYF. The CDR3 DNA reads TGTGCCAGCAGTTACCGGCCCGGCTCTGGAAACACCATATATTTT.

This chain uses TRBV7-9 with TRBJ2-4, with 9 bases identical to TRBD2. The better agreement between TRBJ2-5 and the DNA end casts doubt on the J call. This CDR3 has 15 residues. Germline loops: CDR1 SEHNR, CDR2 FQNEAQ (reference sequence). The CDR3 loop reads CASSLRPSGEETQYF. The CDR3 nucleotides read TGTGCCAGCAGCTTACGCCCTAGCGGGGAAGAGACCCAGTACTTC.

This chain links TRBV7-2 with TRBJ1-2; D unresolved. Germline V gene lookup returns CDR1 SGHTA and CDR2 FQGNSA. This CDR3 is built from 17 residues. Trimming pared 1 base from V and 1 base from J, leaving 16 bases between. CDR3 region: CASSLGGRSKVNYGYTF. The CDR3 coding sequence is TGTGCCAGCAGCTTAGGTGGGAGGTCGAAAGTTAACTATGGCTACACCTTC.

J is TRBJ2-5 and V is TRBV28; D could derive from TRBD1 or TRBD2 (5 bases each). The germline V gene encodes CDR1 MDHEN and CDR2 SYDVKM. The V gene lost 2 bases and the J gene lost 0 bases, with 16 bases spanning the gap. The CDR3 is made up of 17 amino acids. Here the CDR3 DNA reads TGTGCCAGCAGTTTAAGGGGACGAGGGGAAGACCAAGAGACCCAGTACTTC. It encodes CASSLRGRGEDQETQYF.

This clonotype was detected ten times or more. The CDR3 is CASSWASGQTYEQYF. The CDR3, as DNA: TGCGCCAGCAGCTGGGCTTCGGGACAGACCTACGAGCAGTACTTC. V usage is TRBV5-1 and J usage is TRBJ2-7; 7 bases align to TRBD1. CDR3 length: 15 residues. Losses at the gene ends were 3 bases for V and 2 bases for J; bases not matched to a gene: 8. From germline, CDR1 is SGHRS and CDR2 YFSETQ.

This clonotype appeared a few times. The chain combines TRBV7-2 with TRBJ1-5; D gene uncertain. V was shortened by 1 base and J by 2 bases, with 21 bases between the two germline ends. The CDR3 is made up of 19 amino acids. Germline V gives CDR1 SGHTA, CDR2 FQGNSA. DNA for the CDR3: TGTGCCAGCAGCTTAGTAGGGCCTGAGGCGGCTGTAGGCAATCAGCCCCAGCATTTT. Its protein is CASSLVGPEAAVGNQPQHF.

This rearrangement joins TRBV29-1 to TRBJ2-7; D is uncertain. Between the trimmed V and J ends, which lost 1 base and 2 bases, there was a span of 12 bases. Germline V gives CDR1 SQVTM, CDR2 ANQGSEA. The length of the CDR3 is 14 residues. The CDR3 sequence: CSVEGDGITYEQYF. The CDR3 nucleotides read TGCAGCGTTGAAGGCGACGGCATAACCTACGAGCAGTACTTC.

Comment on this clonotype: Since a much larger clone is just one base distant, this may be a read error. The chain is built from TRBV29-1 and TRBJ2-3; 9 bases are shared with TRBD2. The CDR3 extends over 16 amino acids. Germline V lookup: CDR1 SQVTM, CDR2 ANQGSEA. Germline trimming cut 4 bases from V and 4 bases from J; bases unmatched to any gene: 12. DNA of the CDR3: TGCAGCGTTGGCGGGGGGGCCCTCACCCGCGCAGATACGCAGTATTTT. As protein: CSVGGGALTRADTQYF.

As DNA, the CDR3 is TGTGCCAGCAGTTTGGAGCCTGCCAAAAACATTCAGTACTTC. It is translated as CASSLEPAKNIQYF. J is TRBJ2-4 and V is TRBV6-2 or TRBV6-3; D gene uncertain. V lost 4 bases and J 1 base, leaving 8 bases between the germline ends. CDR1 and CDR2 (germline): MNHEY, SVGEGT. This CDR3 contains 14 residues.